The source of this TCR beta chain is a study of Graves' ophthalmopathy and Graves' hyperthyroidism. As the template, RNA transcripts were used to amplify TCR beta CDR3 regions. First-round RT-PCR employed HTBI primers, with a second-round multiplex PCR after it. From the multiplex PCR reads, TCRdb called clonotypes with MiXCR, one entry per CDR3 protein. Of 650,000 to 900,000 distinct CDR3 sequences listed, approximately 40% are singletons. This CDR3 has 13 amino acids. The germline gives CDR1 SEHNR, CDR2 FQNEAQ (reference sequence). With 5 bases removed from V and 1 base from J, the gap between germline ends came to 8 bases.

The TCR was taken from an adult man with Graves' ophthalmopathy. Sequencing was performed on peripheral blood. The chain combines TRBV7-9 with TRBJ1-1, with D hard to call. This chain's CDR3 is CASSHNRNTEAFF. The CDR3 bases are TGTGCCAGCAGCCACAACAGGAACACTGAAGCTTTCTTT.